This record concerns one T cell receptor (beta chain) sequence. The target antigen is unknown. CDR1 is SGHRS, CDR2 YFSETQ, per germline. The trim removed 0 bases at V and 5 bases at J, leaving 3 bases unmatched. The CDR3 covers 16 residues. This sample stems from a study of cytomegalovirus exposure and HLA in healthy donors. Broader study findings: With DRB1 most and HLA-C fewest, TCR association rates differed between HLA loci in a later analysis.

The PCR was carried out with 60 Vbeta primers and 13 Jbeta primers. Sequencing was performed with immunoSEQ multiplex PCR; in TCRdb, only in-frame clones are kept and a portion is missing. The sample includes under 150,000 clones, approximately 83% seen only once; the top ten take around 2.6%. The receptor was derived from a woman aged 18 to 35 in good health and CMV-seronegative. V and J are TRBV5-1 and TRBJ2-1, with 12 bases that match TRBD2. Sequenced: PBMCs. CDR3 residues: CASSLGTSGTHNEQFF. Written as DNA, the CDR3 is TGCGCCAGCAGCTTGGGGACTAGCGGGACGCACAATGAGCAGTTCTTC.